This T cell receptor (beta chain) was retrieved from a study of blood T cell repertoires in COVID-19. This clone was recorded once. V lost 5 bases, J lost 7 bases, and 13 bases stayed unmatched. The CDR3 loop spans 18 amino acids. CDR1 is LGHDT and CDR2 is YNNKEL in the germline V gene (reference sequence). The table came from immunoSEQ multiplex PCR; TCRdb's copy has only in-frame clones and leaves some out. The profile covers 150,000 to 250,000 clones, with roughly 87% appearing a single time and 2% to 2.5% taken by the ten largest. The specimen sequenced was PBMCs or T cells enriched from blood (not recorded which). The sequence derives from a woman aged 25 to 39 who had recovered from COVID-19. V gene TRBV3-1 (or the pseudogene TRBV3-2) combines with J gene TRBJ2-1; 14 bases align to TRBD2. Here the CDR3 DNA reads TGTGCCAGCAGCTGGGCCGGGACTAGCGGGAGCACGGAAAATGAGCAGTTCTTC. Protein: CASSWAGTSGSTENEQFF.